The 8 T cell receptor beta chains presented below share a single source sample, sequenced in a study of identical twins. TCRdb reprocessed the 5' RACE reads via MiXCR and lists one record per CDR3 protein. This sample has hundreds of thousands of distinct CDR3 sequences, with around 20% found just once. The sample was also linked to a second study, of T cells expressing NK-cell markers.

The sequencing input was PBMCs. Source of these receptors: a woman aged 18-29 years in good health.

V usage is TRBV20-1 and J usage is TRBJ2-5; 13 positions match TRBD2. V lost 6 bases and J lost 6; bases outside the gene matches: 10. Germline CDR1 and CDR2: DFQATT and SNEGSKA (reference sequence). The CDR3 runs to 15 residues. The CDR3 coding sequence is TGCAGTGCCCAGGGACTAGCGGGACCCGGGCAGACCCAGTACTTC. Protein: CSAQGLAGPGQTQYF.

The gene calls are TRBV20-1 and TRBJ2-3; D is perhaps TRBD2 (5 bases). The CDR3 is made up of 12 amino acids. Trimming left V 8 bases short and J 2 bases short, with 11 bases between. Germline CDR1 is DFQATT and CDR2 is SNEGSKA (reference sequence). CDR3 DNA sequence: TGCAGTATTTGGAGGACCACAGATACGCAGTATTTT. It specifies CSIWRTTDTQYF.

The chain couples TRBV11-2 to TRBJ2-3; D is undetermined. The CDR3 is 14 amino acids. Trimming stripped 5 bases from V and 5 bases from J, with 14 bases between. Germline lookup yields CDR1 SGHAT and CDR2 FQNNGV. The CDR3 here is CASSPRPRGDTQYF. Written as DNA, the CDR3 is TGTGCCAGCAGCCCGAGACCCCGCGGAGATACGCAGTATTTT.

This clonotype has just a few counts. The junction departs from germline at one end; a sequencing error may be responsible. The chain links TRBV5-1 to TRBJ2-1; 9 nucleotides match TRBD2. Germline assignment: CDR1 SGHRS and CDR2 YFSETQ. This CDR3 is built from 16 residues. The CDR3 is CASSLYGGRENNEQLF. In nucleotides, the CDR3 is TGCGCCAGCAGCTTGTATGGCGGGAGGGAGAACAATGAGCAGCTCTTC.

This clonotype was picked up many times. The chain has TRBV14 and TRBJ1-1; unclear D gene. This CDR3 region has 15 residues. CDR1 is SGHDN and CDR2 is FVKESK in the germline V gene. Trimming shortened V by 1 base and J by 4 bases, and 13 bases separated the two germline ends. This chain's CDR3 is CASSQVSGWVTEAFF. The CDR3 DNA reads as TGTGCCAGCAGCCAAGTTTCGGGGTGGGTCACTGAAGCTTTCTTT.

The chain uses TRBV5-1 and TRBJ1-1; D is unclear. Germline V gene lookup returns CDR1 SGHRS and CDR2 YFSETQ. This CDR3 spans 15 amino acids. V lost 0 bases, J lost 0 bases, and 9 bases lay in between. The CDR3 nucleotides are TGCGCCAGCAGCTTGGATGGACGGTTGAACACTGAAGCTTTCTTT. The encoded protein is CASSLDGRLNTEAFF.

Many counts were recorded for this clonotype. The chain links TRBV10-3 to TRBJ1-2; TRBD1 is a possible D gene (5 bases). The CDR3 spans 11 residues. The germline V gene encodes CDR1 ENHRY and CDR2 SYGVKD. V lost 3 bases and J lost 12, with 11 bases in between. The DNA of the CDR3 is TGTGCCATCAGTGACGGGGGAGTTGACACCTTC. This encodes CAISDGGVDTF.

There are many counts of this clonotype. CDR3 sequence reads: CASSLGSNRGSEAFF. CDR3 coding DNA: TGTGCCAGCAGCTTAGGGTCGAACAGGGGATCTGAAGCTTTCTTT. The genes are TRBV7-9 and TRBJ1-1, with TRBD1 matching over 7 bases. The germline gives CDR1 SEHNR, CDR2 FQNEAQ (reference sequence). The V and J ends lost 1 base and 6 bases, in that order; junction bases with no gene match: 8. CDR3 size: 15 residues.